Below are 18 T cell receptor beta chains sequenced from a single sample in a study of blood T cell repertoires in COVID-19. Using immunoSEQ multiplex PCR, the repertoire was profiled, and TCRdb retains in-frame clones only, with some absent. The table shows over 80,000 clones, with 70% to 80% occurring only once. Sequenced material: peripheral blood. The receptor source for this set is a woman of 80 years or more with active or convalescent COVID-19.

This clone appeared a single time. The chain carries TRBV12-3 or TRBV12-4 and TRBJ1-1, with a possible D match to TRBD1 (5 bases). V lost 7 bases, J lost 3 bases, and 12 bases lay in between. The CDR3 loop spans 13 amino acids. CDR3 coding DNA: TGTGCCAGCAACATAGGGGCGGACACTGAAGCTTTCTTT. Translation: CASNIGADTEAFF.

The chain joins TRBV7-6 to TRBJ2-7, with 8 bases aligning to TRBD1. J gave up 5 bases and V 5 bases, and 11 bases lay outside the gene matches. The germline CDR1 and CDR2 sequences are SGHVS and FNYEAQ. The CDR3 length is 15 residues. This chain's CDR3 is CASSPRGQERDEQYF. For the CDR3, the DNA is TGTGCCAGCAGCCCGCGGGGACAGGAGAGGGACGAGCAGTACTTC.

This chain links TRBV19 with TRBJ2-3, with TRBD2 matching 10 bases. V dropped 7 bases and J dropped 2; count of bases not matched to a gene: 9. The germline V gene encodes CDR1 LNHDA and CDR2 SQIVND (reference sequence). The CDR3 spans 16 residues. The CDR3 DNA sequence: TGTGCCAGTACATCTAGCGGGAGCTCTCTCACAGATACGCAGTATTTT. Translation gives CASTSSGSSLTDTQYF.

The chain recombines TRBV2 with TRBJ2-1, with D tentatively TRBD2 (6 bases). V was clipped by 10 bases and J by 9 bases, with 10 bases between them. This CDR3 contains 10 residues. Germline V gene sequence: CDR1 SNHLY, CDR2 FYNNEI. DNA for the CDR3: TGTGCCACAGTGGGGGGTGAGCAGTTCTTC. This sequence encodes CATVGGEQFF.

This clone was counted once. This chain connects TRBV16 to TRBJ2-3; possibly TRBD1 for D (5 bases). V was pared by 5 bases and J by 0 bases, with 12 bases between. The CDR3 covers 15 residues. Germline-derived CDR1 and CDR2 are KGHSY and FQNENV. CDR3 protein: CASSDRRLSTDTQYF. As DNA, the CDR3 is TGTGCCAGCAGCGACAGACGTCTTAGCACAGATACGCAGTATTTT.

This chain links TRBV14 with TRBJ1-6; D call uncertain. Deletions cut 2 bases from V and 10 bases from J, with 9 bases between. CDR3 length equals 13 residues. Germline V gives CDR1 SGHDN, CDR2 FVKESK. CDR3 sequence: CASSQYELSPLHF. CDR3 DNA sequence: TGTGCCAGCAGCCAATACGAGTTATCACCCCTCCACTTT.

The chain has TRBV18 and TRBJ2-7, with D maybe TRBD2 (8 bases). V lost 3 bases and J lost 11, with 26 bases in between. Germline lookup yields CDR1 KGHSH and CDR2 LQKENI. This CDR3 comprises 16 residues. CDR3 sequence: CASSPVAGQTSTSEYF. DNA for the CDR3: TGTGCCAGCTCACCCGTAGCGGGACAGACTAGTACGAGTGAGTACTTC.

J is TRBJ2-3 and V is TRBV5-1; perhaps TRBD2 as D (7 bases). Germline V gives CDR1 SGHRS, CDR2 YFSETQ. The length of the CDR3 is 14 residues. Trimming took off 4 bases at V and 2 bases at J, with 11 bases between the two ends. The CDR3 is CASSPGGLTDTQYF. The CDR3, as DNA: TGCGCCAGCAGCCCGGGGGGCCTCACAGATACGCAGTATTTT.

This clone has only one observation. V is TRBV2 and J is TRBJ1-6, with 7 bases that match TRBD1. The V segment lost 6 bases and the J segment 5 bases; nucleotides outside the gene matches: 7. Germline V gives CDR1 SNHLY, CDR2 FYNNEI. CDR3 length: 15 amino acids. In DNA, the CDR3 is TGTGCCAGCAGGCTAGACAGGGCCAATAATTCACCCCTCCACTTT. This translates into CASRLDRANNSPLHF.

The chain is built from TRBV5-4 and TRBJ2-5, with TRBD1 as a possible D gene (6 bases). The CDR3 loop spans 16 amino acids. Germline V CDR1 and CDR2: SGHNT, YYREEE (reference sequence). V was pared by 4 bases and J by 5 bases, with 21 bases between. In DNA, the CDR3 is TGTGCCAGCAGCCCACAAAACACAGGGCTCGGCGAGACCCAGTACTTC. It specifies CASSPQNTGLGETQYF.

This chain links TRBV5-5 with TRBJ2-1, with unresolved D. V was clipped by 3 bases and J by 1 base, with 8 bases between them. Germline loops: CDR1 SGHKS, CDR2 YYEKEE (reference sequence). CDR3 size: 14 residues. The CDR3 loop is CASSWRPSYNEQFF. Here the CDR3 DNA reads TGTGCCAGCAGCTGGCGGCCATCCTACAATGAGCAGTTCTTC.

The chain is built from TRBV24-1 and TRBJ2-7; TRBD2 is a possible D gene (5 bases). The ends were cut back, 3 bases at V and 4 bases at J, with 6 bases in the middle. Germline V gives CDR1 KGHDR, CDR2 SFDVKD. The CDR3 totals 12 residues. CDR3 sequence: CATSDPGYEQYF. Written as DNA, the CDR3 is TGTGCCACCAGTGATCCGGGGTACGAGCAGTACTTC.

DNA of the CDR3: TGCGCCAGCAGCCACAGACTAGCGGGTAGCAACGAGCAGTACTTC. It encodes CASSHRLAGSNEQYF. The V and J genes are TRBV5-1 and TRBJ2-7, with 10 bases lining up with TRBD2. The CDR3 extends over 15 amino acids. V shed 4 bases, J shed 5 bases, and the junction held 9 bases outside the gene matches. Germline V gene sequence: CDR1 SGHRS, CDR2 YFSETQ. Variable domain in full (rest from reference TRBV5-1 and TRBJ2-7): KAGVTQTPRYLIKTRGQQVTLSCSPISGHRSVSWYQQTPGQGLQFLFEYFSETQRNKGNFPGRFSGRQFSNSRSEMNVSTLELGDSALYLCASSHRLAGSNEQYFGPGTRLTVT.

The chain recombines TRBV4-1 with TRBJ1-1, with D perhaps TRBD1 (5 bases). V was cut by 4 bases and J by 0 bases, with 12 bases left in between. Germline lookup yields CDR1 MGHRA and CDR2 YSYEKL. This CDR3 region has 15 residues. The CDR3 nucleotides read TGCGCCAGCAGCCCAGAAGGGGCCATGAACACTGAAGCTTTCTTT. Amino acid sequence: CASSPEGAMNTEAFF.

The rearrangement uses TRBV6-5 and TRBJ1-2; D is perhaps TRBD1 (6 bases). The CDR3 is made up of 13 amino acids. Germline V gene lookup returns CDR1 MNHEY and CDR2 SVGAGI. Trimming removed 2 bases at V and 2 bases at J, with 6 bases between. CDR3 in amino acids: CASSYGGNYGYTF. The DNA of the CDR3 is TGTGCCAGCAGTTACGGGGGCAACTATGGCTACACCTTC.

CDR3 sequence: CASSLASRLDEQFF. The CDR3, as DNA: TGTGCCAGCAGCTTAGCGTCTAGGTTGGATGAGCAGTTCTTC. The chain couples TRBV7-2 to TRBJ2-1; the D is unclear. The germline gives CDR1 SGHTA, CDR2 FQGNSA. This CDR3 contains 14 residues. Trimming stripped 0 bases from V and 8 bases from J, with 11 bases between.

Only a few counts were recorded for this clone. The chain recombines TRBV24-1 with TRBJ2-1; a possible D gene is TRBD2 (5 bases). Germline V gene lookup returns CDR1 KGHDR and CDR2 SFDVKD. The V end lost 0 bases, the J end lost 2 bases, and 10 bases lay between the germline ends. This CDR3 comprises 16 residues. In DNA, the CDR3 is TGTGCCACCAGTGATTTGGGCGGGCCTCCCTACAATGAGCAGTTCTTC. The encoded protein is CATSDLGGPPYNEQFF.

The CDR3 coding sequence is TGTGCCAGCAGTTTAGACGTCGCGGCGCGCCTACGAGAGACCCAGTACTTC. It yields the protein CASSLDVAARLRETQYF. The chain employs TRBV28 and TRBJ2-5; D gene ambiguous. Trimming cost V 2 bases and J 4 bases, with 20 bases left between them. This CDR3 has 17 amino acids. Germline values: CDR1 MDHEN, CDR2 SYDVKM. Full variable domain (remainder filled in from reference TRBV28 and TRBJ2-5): DVKVTQSSRYLVKRTGEKVFLECVQDMDHENMFWYRQDPGLGLRLIYFSYDVKMKEKGDIPEGYSVSREKKERFSLILESASTNQTSMYLCASSLDVAARLRETQYFGPGTRLLVL.